Listed here is a single TCR beta chain. Its antigen is currently unknown. The data originate from a study of cytotoxic CD8 clonotypes in ibrutinib-treated CLL. Overall study: The patients, about a dozen relapsed/refractory and under 16 treatment-naive, included about 17 who were IGHV unmutated. Productive templates per sample averaged roughly 260,000; productive rearrangements, approximately 96,000. Study-level points and caveats: Clonality increased at ibrutinib response, then returned toward baseline at progression. Baseline clonality, higher than in age-matched healthy donors, tracked circulating CD8+ T-cell counts.

The method was immunoSEQ multiplex PCR; TCRdb's version includes in-frame clones alone and lacks a portion of them. The sample yields more than 60,000 clones, approximately 87% seen once. Per the germline V gene, CDR1 is MDHEN and CDR2 is SYDVKM. Trimming pared 9 bases from V and 1 base from J, leaving 15 bases between. The CDR3 is made up of 15 amino acids. The chain carries TRBV28 and TRBJ2-2, with D unresolved. The starting material was PBMCs, obtained after 24 months of ibrutinib treatment. This receptor was obtained from a human donor with chronic lymphocytic leukemia. This CDR3 is CASTSDGRNTGELFF. CDR3 coding DNA: TGTGCCAGTACCTCGGACGGAAGGAACACCGGGGAGCTGTTTTTT.